These T cell receptor beta chains were read from a single sample in a study of blood T cells in healthy people across ages. TCRdb re-called the 5' RACE reads with MiXCR, one entry per CDR3 protein. This table holds under 2,000,000 distinct CDR3 sequences, roughly 49% found once. The sample comprised blood. The receptor set was obtained from a woman in her thirties or forties in good health. Each CDR3 is given with its conserved first and last residue. Fields, in order: D gene, clone size, J gene, V gene, CDR3 protein, CDR3 DNA. A D gene is named only where the DNA matches it firmly. Not all rows give a size; the values are once, few, many and, for expanded clones, a class.

-	few	TRBJ2-4	TRBV6-6	CASSSTAGPRKTYF	TGTGCCAGCAGTTCCACAGCGGGCCCGCGGAAGACGTACTTC
TRBD1	-	TRBJ2-6	TRBV28	CASSSLGQGVDGGANVLTF	TGTGCCAGCAGTTCCTTGGGACAGGGGGTAGACGGTGGGGCCAACGTCCTGACTTTC
-	few	TRBJ2-5	TRBV29-1	CSVWDFQETQYF	TGCAGCGTCTGGGACTTCCAAGAGACCCAGTACTTC
-	-	TRBJ1-4	TRBV6-1	CASIPRTTNEKLFF	TGTGCCAGCATCCCCAGAACAACTAATGAAAAACTGTTTTTT
TRBD2	-	TRBJ2-2	TRBV20-1	CSASFRSGTINTGELFF	TGCAGTGCTTCCTTCCGGAGCGGGACCATTAACACCGGGGAGCTGTTTTTT
TRBD1	-	TRBJ2-7	TRBV7-8	CASSKPGQESYEQYF	TGTGCCAGCAGCAAACCAGGACAGGAATCCTACGAGCAGTACTTC
-	few	TRBJ2-1	TRBV20-1	CSASSHLDEQFF	TGCAGTGCTAGTAGCCATTTGGATGAGCAGTTCTTC
TRBD1	-	TRBJ2-4	TRBV7-9	CASSSGQGADKNIQYF	TGTGCCAGCAGCTCCGGACAGGGGGCTGACAAAAACATTCAGTACTTC
-	-	TRBJ2-6	TRBV11-2	CAGSLVAAGANVLTF	TGTGCCGGCAGCTTAGTGGCGGCCGGGGCCAACGTCCTGACTTTC
TRBD2	few	TRBJ2-5	TRBV27	CASSLWGLAGGEETQYF	TGTGCCAGCAGTTTATGGGGGCTAGCGGGGGGGGAAGAGACCCAGTACTTC
-	-	TRBJ2-3	TRBV29-1	CSVVPSGTDTQYF	TGCAGCGTTGTCCCCTCAGGGACGGATACGCAGTATTTT
-	few	TRBJ2-5	TRBV20-1	CSASIGRQETQYF	TGCAGTGCTAGCATTGGCAGACAAGAGACCCAGTACTTC
-	-	TRBJ2-7	TRBV28	CASRVGGIAHEQYF	TGTGCCAGCAGGGTGGGGGGCATTGCCCACGAGCAGTACTTC
-	-	TRBJ1-5	TRBV12-3/TRBV12-4	CASSPSGATKQPQHF	TGTGCCAGCAGTCCCTCGGGGGCGACCAAGCAGCCCCAGCATTTT
TRBD2	once	TRBJ2-5	TRBV6-2/TRBV6-3	CASNGLALRETQYF	TGTGCCAGCAATGGACTAGCGCTGCGAGAGACCCAGTACTTC
TRBD2	many	TRBJ2-7	TRBV29-1	CSVGLANEQYF	TGCAGCGTTGGACTAGCGAACGAGCAGTACTTC
-	-	TRBJ2-4	TRBV6-5	CASSLQVSPRGLAKNIQYF	TGTGCCAGCAGCTTACAAGTTAGCCCTCGGGGTCTAGCCAAAAACATTCAGTACTTC
-	-	TRBJ2-5	TRBV5-1	CASSLQRLQETQYF	TGCGCCAGCAGCTTGCAACGGCTCCAAGAGACCCAGTACTTC
-	-	TRBJ2-7	TRBV24-1	CATSASGSYEQYF	TGTGCCACCAGTGCATCAGGCTCCTACGAGCAGTACTTC
TRBD2	once	TRBJ2-5	TRBV4-2	CASSQDNAGGPIETQYF	TGTGCCAGCAGCCAAGATAATGCGGGGGGGCCAATAGAGACCCAGTACTTC
-	-	TRBJ1-2	TRBV6-2/TRBV6-3	CASTVRSSWGYTF	TGTGCCAGCACCGTACGGTCCTCTTGGGGCTACACCTTC
-	-	TRBJ2-7	TRBV6-6	CASRGTYEGTSSYEQYF	TGTGCCAGCAGAGGCACATATGAGGGCACCAGCTCCTACGAGCAGTACTTC
-	-	TRBJ2-3	TRBV20-1	CSANRDATDTQYF	TGCAGTGCTAACCGGGACGCCACAGATACGCAGTATTTT
TRBD2	-	TRBJ2-1	TRBV5-1	CASSLLAGPRLDEQFF	TGCGCCAGCAGCTTACTAGCGGGGCCTAGGTTGGATGAGCAGTTCTTC
-	-	TRBJ2-5	TRBV2	CASMRNWGARETQYF	TGTGCCAGCATGAGGAACTGGGGGGCCCGGGAGACCCAGTACTTC
-	few	TRBJ2-1	TRBV11-3	CASSPTGDRNSQFF	TGTGCCAGCAGTCCTACGGGTGACAGAAATTCTCAGTTCTTC
-	-	TRBJ2-3	TRBV27	CASSPFVGDTDTQYF	TGTGCCAGCAGCCCCTTTGTGGGCGACACAGATACGCAGTATTTT
-	few	TRBJ1-2	TRBV29-1	CSVGAGYGYTF	TGCAGCGTTGGGGCAGGGTATGGCTACACCTTC
TRBD1	few	TRBJ2-7	TRBV5-1	CASSSNPGGEQYF	TGCGCCAGCAGCTCAAATCCAGGGGGCGAGCAGTACTTC
TRBD2	-	TRBJ2-3	TRBV29-1	CTISGASGGTDTQYF	TGCACTATTAGTGGGGCTAGCGGGGGGACTGATACGCAGTATTTT
TRBD1	-	TRBJ2-5	TRBV6-2/TRBV6-3	CASSFHRGRETQYF	TGTGCCAGCAGTTTCCACAGGGGGCGAGAGACCCAGTACTTC